Listed below are T cell receptor beta chains from one sample, sequenced in a study of vaccination effects on CD4 cells after COVID-19. Antigens for these TCRs are unknown. Repertoires were generated with immunoSEQ multiplex PCR, while TCRdb's copy carries only in-frame clones and drops some. The sample records about 73,000 clones, approximately 74% being singletons. Sequencing was performed on CD4+ T cells from PBMCs cultured with HCoV-NL63 spike peptides, taken before COVID-19 vaccination. These receptor sequences come from a human donor who received a COVID-19 vaccine. CDR3s include the opening cysteine and the closing phenylalanine or tryptophan. The D gene is left open where the match is weak. The listing skips clone size in some rows; elsewhere it reads once, few, many or a size class.

CDR3	DNA	D	V	J	size
CASSYRGKSGSYNEQFF	TGTGCCAGCAGCTACCGTGGGAAAAGCGGCTCCTACAATGAGCAGTTCTTC	.	TRBV14	TRBJ2-1	once
CASSIALLGGGQPQHF	TGTGCCAGTAGTATAGCCCTCCTGGGTGGGGGTCAGCCCCAGCATTTT	.	TRBV19	TRBJ1-5	.
CASSQTRTGNTEAFF	TGTGCCAGCTCACAGACGCGGACAGGGAACACTGAAGCTTTCTTT	TRBD1	TRBV18	TRBJ1-1	.
CAGAGGRTDTQYF	TGTGCCGGCGCGGGGGGACGCACAGATACGCAGTATTTT	TRBD2	TRBV7-9	TRBJ2-3	.
CASTNAGQAYQPQHF	TGTGCCAGCACCAATGCAGGGCAGGCTTATCAGCCCCAGCATTTT	.	TRBV28	TRBJ1-5	.
CASSEGYQPQHF	TGTGCCAGCAGTGAGGGGTATCAGCCCCAGCATTTT	.	TRBV6-1	TRBJ1-5	.
CASSWGQTNTEAFF	TGTGCCAGCTCCTGGGGACAGACGAACACTGAAGCTTTCTTT	TRBD1	TRBV18	TRBJ1-1	.
CAWGRGLAASNSPLHF	TGTGCCTGGGGGCGAGGCCTAGCCGCATCCAATTCACCCCTCCACTTT	.	TRBV30	TRBJ1-6	.
CASSDREGQGSVGTQYF	TGTGCCAGCAGTGACCGTGAGGGACAGGGGAGCGTCGGTACGCAGTATTTT	TRBD1	TRBV6-1	TRBJ2-3	.
CASSRQSGANVLTF	TGTGCCAGCAGTCGGCAATCCGGGGCCAACGTCCTGACTTTC	.	TRBV28	TRBJ2-6	.
CASSSRQGSEQFF	TGTGCCAGCAGCTCCAGACAGGGCAGTGAGCAGTTCTTC	TRBD1	TRBV7-3	TRBJ2-1	.
CASSLWPGRTDTQYF	TGTGCCAGCAGCTTGTGGCCGGGGCGCACAGATACGCAGTATTTT	.	TRBV5-5	TRBJ2-3	once
CASSPYRGPNSPLHF	TGCGCCAGCAGCCCATACAGGGGGCCTAATTCACCCCTCCACTTT	TRBD1	TRBV4-1	TRBJ1-6	.
CATSRALGLAGTDTQYF	TGTGCCACCAGCAGAGCTTTGGGACTAGCGGGCACAGATACGCAGTATTTT	TRBD2	TRBV15	TRBJ2-3	.
CASRARGNYGYTF	TGTGCCAGCAGAGCCCGGGGCAACTATGGCTACACCTTC	.	TRBV27	TRBJ1-2	.
CASSLNPSSTDTQYF	TGCGCCAGCAGCTTGAATCCGAGTTCCACAGATACGCAGTATTTT	.	TRBV5-1	TRBJ2-3	.
CAISRPPGQGDNSPLHF	TGTGCCATCAGCCGACCGCCCGGACAGGGCGATAATTCACCCCTCCACTTT	TRBD1	TRBV10-3	TRBJ1-6	.
CASSARTNTGELFF	TGCGCCAGCAGTGCCCGAACGAACACCGGGGAGCTGTTTTTT	.	TRBV23-1	TRBJ2-2	.
CASSLWGENQPQHF	TGTGCCAGCAGTTTATGGGGGGAGAATCAGCCCCAGCATTTT	.	TRBV28	TRBJ1-5	.
CASSPLGGVRLAKNIQYF	TGTGCCAGCAGCCCTCTTGGGGGGGTCCGTTTAGCCAAAAACATTCAGTACTTC	TRBD2	TRBV6-2/TRBV6-3	TRBJ2-4	.
CASSPLSGSRELFF	TGTGCCAGCAGCCCCCTTTCCGGGAGCCGGGAGCTGTTTTTT	.	TRBV3-1/TRBV3-2	TRBJ2-2	.
CASTIRGMSTEAFF	TGTGCCAGTACCATCCGGGGGATGAGTACCGAAGCTTTCTTT	.	TRBV19	TRBJ1-1	few
CASSSGGPYSPNSPLHF	TGTGCCAGCAGTTCTGGAGGACCTTACAGTCCTAATTCACCCCTCCACTTT	.	TRBV27	TRBJ1-6	once
CASSPSGVGELFF	TGTGCCAGCAGCCCCTCAGGCGTCGGGGAGCTGTTTTTT	.	TRBV7-3	TRBJ2-2	.
CASSFLRQNTEAFF	TGTGCCAGCAGCTTCCTCCGACAGAACACTGAAGCTTTCTTT	.	TRBV7-8	TRBJ1-1	.
CASSITQGSGNTIYF	TGTGCCAGCAGCATCACCCAGGGATCTGGAAACACCATATATTTT	.	TRBV7-2	TRBJ1-3	few
CSVPDRAGSGNTIYF	TGCAGCGTCCCGGACAGGGCCGGATCTGGAAACACCATATATTTT	TRBD1	TRBV29-1	TRBJ1-3	.
CASSFTAAGANVLTF	TGTGCCAGCAGCTTTACAGCTGCCGGGGCCAACGTCCTGACTTTC	.	TRBV7-2	TRBJ2-6	once
CATTNPSGGPDTQYF	TGTGCCACGACTAATCCAAGCGGGGGGCCCGATACGCAGTATTTT	TRBD2	TRBV15	TRBJ2-3	.
CASSRDSGTGMFAAEAFF	TGTGCCAGCAGCAGAGATAGTGGGACAGGTATGTTCGCGGCTGAAGCTTTCTTT	TRBD1	TRBV3-1/TRBV3-2	TRBJ1-1	.
CASSFSGGAVDEQFF	TGCGCCAGCAGCTTCAGCGGGGGGGCCGTTGATGAGCAGTTCTTC	TRBD2	TRBV5-1	TRBJ2-1	.
CASRISGGETQYF	TGTGCCAGCAGAATTAGCGGGGGAGAGACCCAGTACTTC	TRBD2	TRBV2	TRBJ2-5	.
CASSGSSGTQYF	TGTGCCAGCAGTGGTTCTTCGGGAACGCAGTATTTT	.	TRBV2	TRBJ2-3	.
CASSPTGRLTEAFF	TGTGCCAGCAGCCCAACAGGGCGGCTCACTGAAGCTTTCTTT	.	TRBV11-2	TRBJ1-1	few
CASSSGYARGIQETQYF	TGTGCCAGCAGCTCTGGCTATGCGCGGGGGATCCAAGAGACCCAGTACTTC	TRBD2	TRBV11-2	TRBJ2-5	.
CASSQEVSQGREKLFF	TGCGCCAGCAGCCAAGAAGTAAGTCAGGGTCGCGAAAAACTGTTTTTT	.	TRBV4-1	TRBJ1-4	.
CASSTQTGSSGANVLTF	TGTGCCAGCTCAACCCAAACGGGTTCCTCTGGGGCCAACGTCCTGACTTTC	.	TRBV18	TRBJ2-6	.
CASSQGLAGGRTDTQYF	TGTGCCAGCAGCCAGGGTCTAGCGGGGGGACGCACAGATACGCAGTATTTT	TRBD2	TRBV3-1/TRBV3-2	TRBJ2-3	.
CATKAAGVGELFF	TGTGCCACCAAGGCGGCCGGCGTGGGGGAGCTGTTTTTT	.	TRBV24-1	TRBJ2-2	.
CASSFQGGYNEQFF	TGTGCCAGCAGCTTCCAGGGAGGCTACAATGAGCAGTTCTTC	.	TRBV7-2	TRBJ2-1	.
CASSVALTPGELFF	TGCGCCAGCAGTGTGGCGCTGACCCCGGGGGAGCTGTTTTTT	.	TRBV5-1	TRBJ2-2	once
CASSVFGGGAQETQYF	TGTGCCAGCAGCGTATTTGGGGGGGGCGCACAAGAGACCCAGTACTTC	.	TRBV9	TRBJ2-5	once
CASSSRQGVTDTQYF	TGTGCCAGCTCCTCCCGACAGGGGGTTACAGATACGCAGTATTTT	TRBD1	TRBV18	TRBJ2-3	.
CASSIRQGAYNEQFF	TGTGCCAGCAGTATCAGACAGGGCGCCTACAATGAGCAGTTCTTC	TRBD1	TRBV27	TRBJ2-1	.
CASSYGTAYNSPLHF	TGTGCCAGCAGTTACGGGACAGCTTATAATTCACCCCTCCACTTT	TRBD1	TRBV6-5	TRBJ1-6	.
CASSPGTSGYTDTQYF	TGTGCCAGCTCACCGGGGACTAGCGGGTACACAGATACGCAGTATTTT	TRBD2	TRBV18	TRBJ2-3	.
CASSWGNSGANVLTF	TGTGCCAGCAGCTGGGGAAACTCTGGGGCCAACGTCCTGACTTTC	.	TRBV11-1	TRBJ2-6	.
CASKIAPGSSYNEQFF	TGCGCCAGCAAGATTGCCCCAGGAAGCTCCTACAATGAGCAGTTCTTC	.	TRBV10-2	TRBJ2-1	few
CASRPEWALAAFF	TGTGCCAGCAGACCAGAATGGGCCTTGGCAGCTTTCTTT	.	TRBV12-3/TRBV12-4	TRBJ1-1	.
CSVGGTGHEKLFF	TGCAGCGTTGGTGGGACAGGGCATGAAAAACTGTTTTTT	TRBD1	TRBV29-1	TRBJ1-4	.
CASSPLGAGTASGNTIYF	TGTGCCAGCAGCCCCCTAGGGGCAGGAACTGCCTCTGGAAACACCATATATTTT	.	TRBV9	TRBJ1-3	.
CASSLLGQGAAYEQFF	TGTGCCAGCAGTTTACTGGGACAGGGGGCCGCTTATGAGCAGTTCTTC	TRBD1	TRBV27	TRBJ2-1	.
CATGQHNEQFF	TGTGCCACCGGGCAGCACAATGAGCAGTTCTTC	.	TRBV24-1	TRBJ2-1	.
CASVGGLATDTQYF	TGTGCCAGCGTGGGGGGACTAGCGACGGATACGCAGTATTTT	TRBD2	TRBV7-8	TRBJ2-3	.